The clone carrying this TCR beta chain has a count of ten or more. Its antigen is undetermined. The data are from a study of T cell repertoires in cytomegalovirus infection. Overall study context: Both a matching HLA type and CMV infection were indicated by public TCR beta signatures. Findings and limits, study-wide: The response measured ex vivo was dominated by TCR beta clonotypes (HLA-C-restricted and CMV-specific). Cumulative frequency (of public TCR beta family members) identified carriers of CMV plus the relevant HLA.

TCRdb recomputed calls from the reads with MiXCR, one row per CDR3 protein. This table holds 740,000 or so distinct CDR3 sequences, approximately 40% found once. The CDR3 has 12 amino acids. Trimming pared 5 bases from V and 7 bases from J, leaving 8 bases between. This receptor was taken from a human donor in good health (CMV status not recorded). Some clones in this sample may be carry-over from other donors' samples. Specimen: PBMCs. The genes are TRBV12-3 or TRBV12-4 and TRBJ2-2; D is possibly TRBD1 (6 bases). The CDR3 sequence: CASSQGSGELFF. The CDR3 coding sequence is TGTGCCAGCAGTCAGGGGAGCGGGGAGCTGTTTTTT.